This T cell receptor beta chain was recovered during a study of cytomegalovirus exposure and HLA in healthy donors. General study points: The authors reported that TCR beta sequences could predict HLA-A and HLA-B alleles. These predictions were accurate for most subjects in the first cohort. As confirmed in vitro, a few CMV-associated chains were specific for CMV antigens. The later analysis indicated that the majority of CMV-associated TCR beta chains appeared HLA-restricted.

A remark on this clone: The antigen is undetermined.

The PCR was carried out with 60 Vbeta primers and 13 Jbeta primers. Libraries were prepared by immunoSEQ multiplex PCR; TCRdb keeps only in-frame clonotypes and omits some of them. The sample contains over 150,000 clones, 75% to 85% of which appear only once. The CDR3 runs 15 residues. Trimming stripped 2 bases from V and 0 bases from J, with 11 bases between. Germline CDR1 reads SGHRS; CDR2 reads YFSETQ. The sequenced sample was PBMCs. This receptor was taken from a man aged 50-59 years in good health and CMV-seropositive. The rearrangement links TRBV5-1 to TRBJ1-1; possibly TRBD1 for D (6 bases). This CDR3 reads CASSFEQGLNTEAFF. The CDR3 DNA is TGCGCCAGCAGCTTCGAACAGGGACTGAACACTGAAGCTTTCTTT.